What follows are 32 T cell receptor beta chains derived from one specimen sequenced in a study of T cell responses to AZD1222 COVID-19 vaccine. Repertoires were generated with immunoSEQ multiplex PCR, while TCRdb's copy carries only in-frame clones and drops some. This sample has some 120,000 clones, with roughly 90% found just once. The material was peripheral blood, obtained on day 0 of AZD1222 vaccination. All receptors come from an adult in good health.

The chain links TRBV4-1 to TRBJ1-1; unclear D gene. The CDR3 extends over 18 amino acids. Germline lookup yields CDR1 MGHRA and CDR2 YSYEKL. With 10 bases removed from V and 1 base from J, the gap between germline ends came to 28 bases. The CDR3 DNA sequence: TGCGCCACCTCTAATCGCCGGATACTACCTCTACCGAACACTGAAGCTTTCTTT. Protein sequence: CATSNRRILPLPNTEAFF.

This clone was detected once. The chain links TRBV29-1 to TRBJ1-2, with no clear D. The CDR3 has 13 amino acids. The germline CDR1 and CDR2 sequences are SQVTM and ANQGSEA. Trimming shortened V by 6 bases and J by 4 bases, and 15 bases separated the two germline ends. The CDR3 reads CSVVTGESYGYTF. DNA of the CDR3: TGCAGCGTCGTAACCGGCGAGAGCTATGGCTACACCTTC.

V and J are TRBV7-9 and TRBJ2-7, with D hard to call. Trimming took off 4 bases at V and 3 bases at J, with 10 bases between the two ends. This CDR3 is 13 amino acids long. Germline V lookup: CDR1 SEHNR, CDR2 FQNEAQ (reference sequence). The CDR3 protein is CASSSEGYYEQYF. CDR3 coding DNA: TGTGCCAGCAGCTCTGAAGGGTACTACGAGCAGTACTTC.

This chain connects TRBV5-1 to TRBJ2-2; D might be TRBD2 (6 bases). V lost 5 bases, J lost 0 bases, and 8 bases lay in between. The CDR3 extends over 14 amino acids. Germline-derived CDR1 and CDR2 are SGHRS and YFSETQ. CDR3 residues: CASRGLSNTGELFF. CDR3 sequence (DNA): TGCGCCAGCAGGGGACTTTCGAACACCGGGGAGCTGTTTTTT.

The V call is TRBV9, the J call TRBJ2-2; D gene uncertain. Germline V gives CDR1 SGDLS, CDR2 YYNGEE. V dropped 4 bases and J dropped 0 bases, with 7 bases sitting between them. The CDR3 runs 14 residues. CDR3 residues: CASSSPPNTGELFF. The CDR3, as DNA: TGTGCCAGCAGCTCGCCCCCGAACACCGGGGAGCTGTTTTTT. The entire variable domain, with the rest obtained from reference TRBV9 and TRBJ2-2, is as follows: DSGVTQTPKHLITATGQRVTLRCSPRSGDLSVYWYQQSLDQGLQFLIQYYNGEERAKGNILERFSAQQFPDLHSELNLSSLELGDSALYFCASSSPPNTGELFFGEGSRLTVL.

This clone was detected once. V is TRBV7-2 and J is TRBJ2-7; D is perhaps TRBD1 or TRBD2 (5 bases each). Trimming removed 2 bases from V and 3 bases from J, with 14 bases in between. Germline-derived CDR1 and CDR2 are SGHTA and FQGNSA. The CDR3 covers 15 residues. For the CDR3, the DNA is TGTGCCAGCAGCTTAACTACCGGGACCTACTACGAGCAGTACTTC. Protein sequence: CASSLTTGTYYEQYF.

The chain employs TRBV9 and TRBJ1-5; a weak D match, TRBD1 (6 bases). V gave up 0 bases and J gave up 6 bases, with 10 bases separating them. CDR3 size: 14 residues. Germline CDR1 SGDLS, CDR2 YYNGEE. The CDR3 DNA is TGTGCCAGCAGCGTAGGGGCGGGGGCTCAGCCCCAGCATTTT. Its translation: CASSVGAGAQPQHF.

This clone was counted a single time. The gene calls are TRBV4-1 and TRBJ1-4, with D uncertain. Germline CDR1 is MGHRA and CDR2 is YSYEKL. The CDR3 extends over 13 amino acids. Trimming removed 3 bases from V and 7 bases from J, with 9 bases in between. The CDR3 here is CASSQVDGEKLFF. DNA for the CDR3: TGCGCCAGCAGCCAGGTGGATGGTGAAAAACTGTTTTTT.

This clone has a single count. This chain connects TRBV6-5 to TRBJ1-2, with D possibly being TRBD1 (6 bases). This CDR3 contains 14 residues. Trimming pared 8 bases from V and 7 bases from J, leaving 20 bases between. Germline-derived CDR1 and CDR2 are MNHEY and SVGAGI. The CDR3 here is CASGPRGGGLGYTF. The CDR3 DNA reads as TGTGCCAGCGGTCCCCGAGGGGGGGGCCTTGGCTACACCTTC.

DNA for the CDR3: TGTGCCAGCAGCGGGGGGGGTAGGGATGGCTACACCTTC. This codes for CASSGGGRDGYTF. V and J are TRBV21-1 and TRBJ1-2. TRBV21-1 constitutes a pseudogene. The CDR3 is 13 residues long.

This chain uses TRBV30 with TRBJ2-1; the match to TRBD1 covers 10 bases. Trimming removed 4 bases from V and 7 bases from J; junction bases left unmatched: 7. This CDR3 has 14 amino acids. Germline lookup yields CDR1 GTSNPN and CDR2 SVGIG (reference sequence). The CDR3 spells CAWTRTGGFNEQFF. The CDR3 bases are TGTGCCTGGACACGGACAGGGGGTTTTAATGAGCAGTTCTTC. Full variable domain (remainder filled in from reference TRBV30 and TRBJ2-1): SQTIHQWPATLVQPVGSPLSLECTVEGTSNPNLYWYRQAAGRGLQLLFYSVGIGQISSEVPQNLSASRPQDRQFILSSKKLLLSDSGFYLCAWTRTGGFNEQFFGPGTRLTVL.

The rearrangement uses TRBV24-1 and TRBJ2-6; a weak D match, TRBD2 (7 bases). The CDR3 has 17 residues. With 9 bases removed from V and 0 bases from J, the gap between germline ends came to 17 bases. Germline CDR1 KGHDR, CDR2 SFDVKD. The CDR3 reads CATLGRGPLSGANVLTF. The CDR3 nucleotides read TGTGCCACCCTCGGGCGGGGGCCGCTCTCTGGGGCCAACGTCCTGACTTTC.

The chain has TRBV14 and TRBJ2-1; D perhaps matches TRBD2 (5 bases). The germline V gene has CDR1 SGHDN and CDR2 FVKESK. V lost 10 bases and J lost 9, with 13 bases in between. The CDR3 spans 11 residues. CDR3 sequence: CATRRGPEQFF. CDR3 DNA: TGTGCCACCCGCCGCGGGCCTGAGCAGTTCTTC. Using reference TRBV14 and TRBJ2-1 for the parts outside the CDR3, the full variable domain is EAGVTQFPSHSVIEKGQTVTLRCDPISGHDNLYWYRRVMGKEIKFLLHFVKESKQDESGMPNNRFLAERTGGTYSTLKVQPAELEDSGVYFCATRRGPEQFFGPGTRLTVL.

V usage is TRBV10-2 and J usage is TRBJ1-2; D is perhaps TRBD1 (5 bases). The germline V gene encodes CDR1 WSHSY and CDR2 SAAADI. With 0 bases removed from V and 4 bases from J, the gap between germline ends came to 9 bases. CDR3 length equals 14 residues. CDR3 residues: CASSESGRTYGYTF. The CDR3 region has the DNA TGCGCCAGCAGTGAGTCGGGACGGACCTATGGCTACACCTTC.

This chain links TRBV19 with TRBJ1-5; no firm D call. The CDR3 length is 13 residues. CDR1 is LNHDA, CDR2 SQIVND, per germline (reference sequence). Between the trimmed V and J ends, which lost 5 bases and 4 bases, there was a span of 9 bases. The CDR3 loop reads CASSLMSNQPQHF. DNA for the CDR3: TGTGCCAGTAGTCTCATGTCAAATCAGCCCCAGCATTTT.

V and J are TRBV2 and TRBJ2-7, with a weak D call TRBD1 (5 bases). There are 12 residues in the CDR3. The germline V gene encodes CDR1 SNHLY and CDR2 FYNNEI. V was shortened by 9 bases and J by 3 bases, with 12 bases between the two germline ends. CDR3 sequence (DNA): TGTGCCAGTCGTGGGGCTTACTACGAGCAGTACTTC. Translated: CASRGAYYEQYF.

This chain uses TRBV7-2 with TRBJ2-4; D gene uncertain. Germline V gene sequence: CDR1 SGHTA, CDR2 FQGNSA. The CDR3 has 15 amino acids. V lost 3 bases to trimming and J lost 0 bases, with 9 bases between them. In nucleotides, the CDR3 is TGTGCCAGCAGCTTTTATTCACTAGCCAAAAACATTCAGTACTTC. Amino acids: CASSFYSLAKNIQYF. Drawing the rest from reference TRBV7-2 and TRBJ2-4, the complete variable domain is GAGVSQSPSNKVTEKGKDVELRCDPISGHTALYWYRQSLGQGLEFLIYFQGNSAPDKSGLPSDRFSAERTGGSVSTLTIQRTQQEDSAVYLCASSFYSLAKNIQYFGAGTRLSVL.

The J gene is TRBJ2-6, the V gene TRBV5-6; D may be TRBD1 (5 bases). V gave up 0 bases and J gave up 0 bases, with 10 bases separating them. The germline V gene has CDR1 SGHDT and CDR2 YYEEEE. The CDR3 covers 17 residues. CDR3 DNA: TGTGCCAGCAGCTTGGCTGGGGCCGGCTCTGGGGCCAACGTCCTGACTTTC. This gives the protein CASSLAGAGSGANVLTF.

The CDR3 DNA is TGTGCCAGCACGCTAACTCCCACCTATAATTCACCCCTCCACTTT. Translating it yields CASTLTPTYNSPLHF. V and J are TRBV6-6 and TRBJ1-6; D gene uncertain. The CDR3 contains 15 residues. V shed 7 bases and J shed 2 bases, with 12 bases lying between them. Germline CDR1 is MNHNY and CDR2 is SVGAGI (reference sequence).

The genes are TRBV2 and TRBJ1-2; D not certain. Looked up from germline, CDR1 is SNHLY and CDR2 is FYNNEI. The CDR3 runs to 15 residues. Trimming took off 3 bases at V and 5 bases at J, with 16 bases between the two ends. As DNA, the CDR3 is TGTGCCAGCAGTGAGTCAAGTGCCCAAGGTTATGGCTACACCTTC. Its translation is CASSESSAQGYGYTF.

This clone was recorded a few times. This chain uses TRBV19 with TRBJ2-1; TRBD2 might be the D (7 bases). V lost 7 bases to trimming and J lost 8 bases, with 21 bases between them. The CDR3 sequence is 15 residues long. Germline V lookup: CDR1 LNHDA, CDR2 SQIVND (reference sequence). For the CDR3, the DNA is TGTGCCAGTACCCTGGGGAGGGGGGGCATCGATGAGCAGTTCTTC. Encoded protein: CASTLGRGGIDEQFF.

The rearrangement joins TRBV19 to TRBJ1-2, with a weak D call TRBD1 (5 bases). Germline CDR1 is LNHDA and CDR2 is SQIVND (reference sequence). V was shortened by 0 bases and J by 0 bases, with 8 bases between the two germline ends. This CDR3 has 15 residues. The CDR3 spells CASSIEGLPNYGYTF. CDR3 nucleotides: TGTGCCAGTAGTATAGAGGGACTTCCTAACTATGGCTACACCTTC.

The V gene is TRBV7-8, the J gene TRBJ1-1, with unresolved D. V was shortened by 6 bases and J by 1 base, with 9 bases between the two germline ends. This CDR3 has 13 amino acids. CDR1 and CDR2 (germline): SGHVS, FQNEAQ. CDR3 protein: CASSRGQNTEAFF. CDR3 bases: TGTGCCAGCAGTCGAGGGCAGAACACTGAAGCTTTCTTT.

This rearrangement joins TRBV28 to TRBJ2-3, with 8 bases lining up with TRBD2. The CDR3 has 13 residues. Germline V gene lookup returns CDR1 MDHEN and CDR2 SYDVKM. The ends lost 8 bases at V and 5 bases at J; junction bases unmatched: 6. The CDR3 region has the DNA TGTGCCAGCTTGCGGGGGGTAGGAGATACGCAGTATTTT. Translated, it gives CASLRGVGDTQYF.

CDR3 sequence (DNA): TGTGCCAGCAGTTACCGGACTAGCGGGGCTTCCTACGAGCAGTACTTC. As protein: CASSYRTSGASYEQYF. V and J are TRBV6-5 and TRBJ2-7; TRBD2 matches at 12 bases. V dropped 2 bases and J dropped 1; count of bases not matched to a gene: 3. The germline CDR1 and CDR2 sequences are MNHEY and SVGAGI. This CDR3 region has 16 residues.

This clone was seen only once. This chain uses TRBV6-2 or TRBV6-3 with TRBJ2-7, with D unresolved. The length of the CDR3 is 12 residues. CDR1 is MNHEY and CDR2 is SVGEGT in the germline V gene. V was cut by 0 bases and J by 1 base, with 1 base left in between. CDR3 in DNA: TGTGCCAGCAGTTACTCTTCCTACGAGCAGTACTTC. Translation gives CASSYSSYEQYF.

Notes on this clone: Other DNA sequences in the same sample also yield this CDR3. The CDR3 DNA sequence: TGTGCTAGTGGTTTAGGACAACGACAGGGCGGCTATGGCTACACCTTC. Protein product: CASGLGQRQGGYGYTF. The chain uses TRBV12-5 and TRBJ1-2, with 7 bases matching TRBD1. The germline CDR1 and CDR2 sequences are LGHNT and FRNRAP. This CDR3 comprises 16 residues. V trimming: 3 bases; J trimming: 4 bases; junction bases outside the gene matches: 11.

The gene calls are TRBV4-1 and TRBJ2-3, with D maybe TRBD2 (6 bases). Germline V gene sequence: CDR1 MGHRA, CDR2 YSYEKL. V was clipped by 4 bases and J by 5 bases, with 19 bases between them. The CDR3 covers 16 residues. DNA for the CDR3: TGCGCCAGCAGCCCTCATACGGACGGGGGTGAAGATACGCAGTATTTT. This translates into CASSPHTDGGEDTQYF.

The genes are TRBV18 and TRBJ1-5; 8 nucleotides match TRBD1. The CDR3 is 15 residues long. Trimming removed 3 bases from V and 5 bases from J; junction bases left unmatched: 6. Germline V gives CDR1 KGHSH, CDR2 LQKENI. This CDR3 is CASSPRGTGDQPQHF. The DNA of the CDR3 is TGTGCCAGCTCACCTAGGGGGACAGGCGATCAGCCCCAGCATTTT.

The chain employs TRBV6-2 or TRBV6-3 and TRBJ1-6; TRBD1 is a possible D gene (5 bases). Germline CDR1 reads MNHEY; CDR2 reads SVGEGT. The CDR3 consists of 14 residues. The V end was cut by 4 bases, the J end by 10 bases, with 14 bases between. CDR3 protein: CASSWQGTGSPLHF. CDR3 nucleotides: TGTGCCAGCAGTTGGCAGGGAACAGGCTCACCCCTCCACTTT.

The chain combines TRBV19 with TRBJ2-7; maybe TRBD2 (5 bases). The CDR3 is made up of 14 amino acids. With 3 bases removed from V and 3 bases from J, the gap between germline ends came to 12 bases. From germline, CDR1 is LNHDA and CDR2 SQIVND (reference sequence). Written as DNA, the CDR3 is TGTGCCAGTAGTATTTTAGGACTTCACTACGAGCAGTACTTC. Protein product: CASSILGLHYEQYF.

This clone was observed a handful of times. The CDR3 sequence is CASRGDSNTEAFF. In DNA form, the CDR3 reads TGTGCCAGCAGGGGGGACTCGAACACTGAAGCTTTCTTT. The genes are TRBV2 and TRBJ1-1; D might be TRBD1 (5 bases). Looked up from germline, CDR1 is SNHLY and CDR2 is FYNNEI. The CDR3 totals 13 residues. V was pared by 6 bases and J by 1 base, with 9 bases between.